This T cell receptor beta chain was sequenced during a study of radiotherapy plus CTLA-4 blockade in lung cancer. Study conclusions and caveats: Dynamics of early blood T cell clones, together with interferon-beta, were reportedly the best predictors of response.

A note on this clone: Its cognate antigen is unknown.

Measured with immunoSEQ multiplex PCR; TCRdb has only the in-frame clones, and not every one. The table has around 120,000 clones, around 75% seen once. Between the trimmed V and J ends, which lost 2 bases and 12 bases, there was a span of 20 bases. CDR3 size: 15 residues. Germline loops: CDR1 SGHTA, CDR2 FQGTGA. This rearrangement joins TRBV7-3 to TRBJ2-4; possible D gene TRBD2, 5 bases. This TCR was recovered from a human donor with non-small cell lung cancer who had a partial response to radiotherapy plus ipilimumab. The starting material was peripheral blood, obtained from a patient treated with radiotherapy plus ipilimumab. The CDR3 is CASSLGPGSGSTQYF. Here the CDR3 DNA reads TGTGCCAGCAGCTTAGGCCCAGGTTCGGGGTCCACTCAGTACTTC.